Detailed here is one T cell receptor (beta chain). The sample belongs to a study of shared T cell receptors in the human thymus. Measured with immunoSEQ multiplex PCR; TCRdb has only the in-frame clones, and not every one. The table has roughly 660,000 clones, 85% to 90% seen once. The same sample was also used in a study of human thymus T cells. That paper states: Healthy Finnish infants undergoing corrective surgery for congenital heart defects were used as donors. Obtained as resections during corrective heart surgery, the thymus tissue was then studied.

The TCR comes from a boy under three years old with a congenital heart defect. The sequencing sample was made of thymocytes.

This chain's CDR3 is CASGGTAPNYGYTF. CDR3 DNA: TGTGCCAGCGGGGGGACAGCCCCTAACTATGGCTACACCTTC. The rearrangement joins TRBV28 to TRBJ1-2, with 7 bases that match TRBD1. There are 14 residues in the CDR3. Germline V lookup: CDR1 MDHEN, CDR2 SYDVKM. The junction had 6 bases not matched to a gene; V was cut back by 8 bases and J by 0 bases.